The clone carrying this TCR beta chain was detected a few times. TCRdb fed the 5' RACE reads into MiXCR, producing one record per CDR3 protein. The sample lists about 340,000 distinct CDR3 sequences, 10% to 15% occurring once. The CDR3 loop spans 12 amino acids. V was pared by 3 bases and J by 3 bases, with 5 bases between. Germline V gene sequence: CDR1 SGHDN, CDR2 FVKESK. This entry comes from a study of T-cell memory formation after mild COVID-19. The receptor was derived from a man younger than 30 who had mild COVID-19 (a few samples of this study predate the infection). Cell type and time point are not known. Sequencing was done on a sample of PBMCs or a T cell subset sorted from them (not recorded which). This chain links TRBV14 with TRBJ1-1, with D unresolved. This chain's CDR3 is CASSHVYTEAFF. Written as DNA, the CDR3 is TGTGCCAGCAGCCACGTATACACTGAAGCTTTCTTT.